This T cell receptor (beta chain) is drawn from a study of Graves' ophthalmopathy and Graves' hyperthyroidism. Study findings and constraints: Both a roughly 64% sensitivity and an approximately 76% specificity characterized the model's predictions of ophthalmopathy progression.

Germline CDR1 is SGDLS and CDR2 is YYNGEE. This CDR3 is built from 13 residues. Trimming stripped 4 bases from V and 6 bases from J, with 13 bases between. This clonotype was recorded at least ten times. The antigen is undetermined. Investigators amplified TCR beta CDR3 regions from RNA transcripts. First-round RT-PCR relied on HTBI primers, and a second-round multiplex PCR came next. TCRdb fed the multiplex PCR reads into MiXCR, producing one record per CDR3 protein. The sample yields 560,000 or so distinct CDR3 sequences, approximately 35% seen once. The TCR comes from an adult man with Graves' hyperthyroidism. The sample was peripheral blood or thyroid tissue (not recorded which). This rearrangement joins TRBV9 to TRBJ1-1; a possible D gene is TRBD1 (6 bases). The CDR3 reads CASSLAGAAEAFF. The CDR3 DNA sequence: TGTGCCAGCAGCTTAGCAGGGGCCGCTGAAGCTTTCTTT.